The sequence of this TCR beta chain was determined in a study of cytomegalovirus exposure and HLA in healthy donors (TCRdb year 2017). Looking at the study overall: An earlier analysis of under 600 of the donors reported about 250 Gb of sequence data and 117 million unique TCR beta sequences from some 180 million T cells. The number of donors typed differed by locus, with roughly 629-640 for A, B, C, DRB1 and DQB1, about 500 for DQA1, approximately 570 for DPA1, and roughly 450 for DPB1. Every repertoire in the discovery cohort had been generated on one and the same sequencing platform. Among the roughly 400 genotyped donors, roughly 80% belonged to the genetic ancestry cluster associated with self-reported Caucasian donors. The study used immunosequencing to profile the T cell repertoires of around 600 subjects and linked those repertoires to cytomegalovirus serostatus. A later genetic analysis took genome-wide SNP genotypes for about three fifths of the 666 donors and used that subset as a discovery cohort. A separate validation cohort of roughly 130 different subjects was used in addition to the roughly 670-subject first cohort. To decide whether each TCR beta V gene segment behaved as functional or pseudogenic, an earlier analysis of some 600 of the donors relied on high-throughput TCR beta sequencing. In the later analysis, no new phenotypic data were used to find candidate immune exposures; instead, reliance was placed on TCR beta sequences and their occurrence across donors. Both class I and class II loci were covered by HLA typing, at four-digit resolution. A later analysis re-examined previously published TCR beta repertoires from hundreds of donors and added high-resolution HLA genotyping to investigate patterns of TCR occurrence. The aim of the study was to test whether cataloging public T cell receptors could identify signatures of past pathogen exposure. The study combined high-throughput TCR immunosequencing, statistical association of individual TCRs with disease status, and machine learning to predict cytomegalovirus infection status. About 280 gigabases of sequencing data and approximately 84 million unique TCR sequences were included in an early release covering several hundred HLA-typed donors. Donor age, sex, ethnicity and CMV serostatus were compiled together with the repertoire data. Across approximately 400 genotyped donors of the cohort, an average of approximately 200,000 unique TCR beta nucleotide sequences per donor were sequenced, and roughly a sixth of those sequences were non-productive. Because of strong linkage in the cohort, roughly five DR-DQ haplotypes were treated as single units for association and clustering. General findings and caveats noted by the study authors: Assigning TCR associations to individual alleles was difficult when HLA alleles, especially DR and DQ, strongly co-occurred. It was suggested by the authors that the approach could potentially be generalized to other disease states and immunological phenotypes. According to a later analysis, TCR association rates differed among HLA loci, with DRB1 alleles showing the most associated TCRs and HLA-C alleles showing the fewest. A later analysis reported that several top co-occurrence clusters appeared linked to parvovirus B19, influenza, CMV and Epstein-Barr virus. At a false discovery rate of 0.05, a later analysis linked 15,000 to 20,000 TCR beta sequences to specific HLA alleles. V-gene and J-gene trimming of TCR beta chains was associated with a missense DCLRE1C variant in a later genetic analysis, and the association was replicated in an independent cohort. A further reported finding was that TCR beta sequences accurately predicted the HLA-A and HLA-B alleles for most subjects in the first cohort. While some public TCRs were present in many individuals, most TCR sequences turned up only very rarely across donors. Because some donors lacked HLA typing at each locus, the association tests relied only on the typed subset. CMV serostatus was the only immune exposure information available for the cohort. According to a later analysis, most CMV-associated TCR beta chains appeared to be HLA-restricted, and the HLA associations seemed to be driven largely by CMV exposure. Correlated functional status among segregating V segments might be attributable to linkage disequilibrium, but an unknown experimental factor could not be ruled out. The study gave a list of around 170 TCR beta chains associated with cytomegalovirus. Some IMGT-functional V segments, including TRBV6-2 and TRBV6-3, could not be told apart with the 87-base-pair reads, so those segments were excluded. An earlier analysis of some 590 of the donors showed that most TCR beta V segments appeared in productive rearrangements either about 90% or about 30% of the time, which broadly matched IMGT annotations. In a later analysis, HLA-associated TCR beta chains showed more clonal expansion and lower generation probabilities than non-associated chains that were equally common. A few of the identified cytomegalovirus-associated TCR beta chains were confirmed in vitro to be specific for cytomegalovirus antigens. A later genetic analysis reported fewer N-insertions in productive TCRs among donors in an Asian-associated ancestry cluster than the roughly 700-donor mean. The sequencing pipeline was judged likely to have produced a cluster of highly shared sequence variants as a technical artifact. Roughly uniform sequencing depth across donors was assumed in presence/absence analyses, although this assumption may not hold. In this cohort, only TCR beta chains were sequenced, and detectable features were limited by the absence of alpha or paired-chain data. Cytomegalovirus status was reported to be diagnosed by the classifier with high specificity and sensitivity in both the original and validation cohorts. Because counts were too low, about 15 rarely observed V segments, including chromosome 9 orphons, were left out of the earlier analysis of some 640 of the donors.

Library prep was done by the immunoSEQ multiplex PCR assay. The multiplex PCR relied on a mix of 60 forward primers for TCR Vbeta segments and 13 reverse primers for TCR Jbeta segments. The CDR3 region of rearranged TCR beta genes was amplified from genomic DNA with a multiplex PCR assay. The amplified TCR beta libraries were sequenced on the Illumina HiSeq System as 87-base-pair reads. In the original analysis: A later analysis tallied roughly 76 million unique TCR beta chains across the 640 or so repertoires, and approximately 11 million of those chains were shared by two or more donors. To remove PCR and sequencing errors, raw reads were error-corrected and collapsed into unique sequences using a nearest-neighbor algorithm that merged closely related sequences. V, D and J gene segments were assigned by aligning CDR3 sequences to IMGT reference sequences. For a sequence to be retained, a match of at least six nucleotides to both a V gene segment and a J gene segment was required. A rearrangement was called productive if the CDR3 had no stop codons and remained in frame with V and J, and every other rearrangement was called non-productive. CDR3 was defined according to IMGT convention as the region running from the second conserved V-encoded cysteine to the conserved J-encoded phenylalanine. Sequences without an unambiguous match to a single V gene segment were excluded from the earlier analysis of 450 to 750 of the donors. An earlier analysis of a few hundred of the donors classified V segments as functional when productive rearrangements were above 56.7% and as segregating when the standard deviation between donors was above 5%. A statistical classification framework was developed to diagnose cytomegalovirus status using the catalog of TCR beta chain sequences. A later analysis assigned V and J genes by comparing TCR nucleotide sequences with IMGT/GENE-DB human TR gene sequences. In a later analysis, CDR3 sequences and most-parsimonious VDJ recombination scenarios were assigned using the TCRdist pipeline. In a later analysis, each TCR beta chain was defined by its CDR3 amino acid sequence together with its V-gene family, and reads without a unique V-gene family were excluded. In a later analysis, around 650 highly shared, low-generation-probability nucleotide sequences were removed to address suspected cross-contamination and a sequencing artifact. In a later analysis, a clonal expansion index was calculated for each public chain from normalized within-repertoire ranks of inferred template counts. Generation probabilities in a later analysis came from a VDJ recombination model fitted to out-of-frame rearrangements, and those results were checked against IGoR. A later analysis scored TCR-TCR, TCR-HLA and TCR-CMV co-occurrence with hypergeometric tests, applying a repertoire-size bias correction to TCR pairs. To estimate false discovery rates, a later analysis permuted the HLA or CMV assignments 20 times. In a later analysis, co-occurring TCRs were grouped using DBSCAN, with TCRdist sequence similarity added in when clustering inside HLA-allele-positive subsets. Repertoires with fewer than 30,000 or more than 120,000 public chains, plus five repertoires with anomalous nucleotide sharing, were excluded from co-occurrence clustering. Sourced from immuneACCESS, this table was stored by TCRdb with only in-frame sequences that have V and J called. A share of the clones is absent; for the studies checked, an unresolved V gene accounts for under half, and the remainder has no known explanation. Clone size and the V and J calls come from that table; the DNA yielded D and trimming. Here the sample has 240,000 or so clones; 82% occur a single time. 4.5% to 6% of the sample is held by the ten biggest clonotypes.

The cohort comprised more than 550 healthy bone marrow donors. At the time of sampling, every cohort member was nominally healthy, though immune exposures that went unrecorded were likely present. The donor was CMV seropositive and belonged to the group of a few hundred seropositive cohort members. Every donor gave a peripheral blood sample, and the peripheral blood mononuclear cells from that sample were used for TCR beta sequencing. Genomic DNA extraction from the blood cell samples was performed with the Qiagen DNeasy Blood Extraction Kit. The germline V gene gives CDR1 as SNHLY and CDR2 as FYNNEI. The CDR3 holds 15 amino acids from the cysteine to the phenylalanine. Only the CDR3 part of the read is kept: 45 bases, read in frame from the first base. Trimming removed 8 bases from V and 4 bases from J, leaving 20 bases between the germline ends. Notes on this clone: Its specific antigen is unknown. The record has no base qualities; no much larger clone is one base away.

The rearranged chain carries TRBV2 and TRBJ1-2; 5 matching bases give a weak D call of TRBD1. The sequenced material came from PBMCs. The sequence was collected from a middle-aged woman in good health and CMV-seropositive. The nucleotide sequence is given as TGTGCCAGCCTTGGAGAACAGGCCCTTTTCTATGGCTACACCTTC. It codes for CASLGEQALFYGYTF.